Shown below are 24 T cell receptor beta chains from a single sample sequenced in a study of cytomegalovirus exposure and HLA in healthy donors. The PCR had 60 Vbeta and 13 Jbeta primers. The method was immunoSEQ multiplex PCR; TCRdb's version includes in-frame clones alone and lacks a portion of them. The sample totals under 70,000 clones. Sequencing was performed on PBMCs. These receptors originate from a female donor in good health and CMV-seropositive.

V usage is TRBV6-1 and J usage is TRBJ2-7; 10 nucleotides agree with TRBD2. V was clipped by 2 bases and J by 4 bases; unmatched bases: 5. In germline, CDR1 is MNHNS, CDR2 SASEGT. This CDR3 comprises 15 residues. Written as DNA, the CDR3 is TGTGCCAGCAGTGAACTAGCGGGAGTTAGTTACGAGCAGTACTTC. Translation: CASSELAGVSYEQYF.

The chain carries TRBV19 and TRBJ1-2; tentatively, D is TRBD1 (5 bases). The germline V gene encodes CDR1 LNHDA and CDR2 SQIVND (reference sequence). Trimming removed 10 bases at V and 2 bases at J, with 14 bases between. This CDR3 is 13 amino acids long. CDR3 nucleotides: TGTGCCATCAGCCCCGGGGGGAACTATGGCTACACCTTC. Its protein is CAISPGGNYGYTF.

In regard to this clone: Other nucleotide sequences from this sample produce the same CDR3. J is TRBJ1-6 and V is TRBV6-5; D unclear. Germline V gene data show CDR1 as MNHEY and CDR2 as SVGAGI. V was pared by 6 bases and J by 9 bases, with 9 bases between. This CDR3 has 12 amino acids. The CDR3 nucleotides read TGTGCCAGCAGCCACCCGGGTTCACCCCTCCACTTT. This gives the protein CASSHPGSPLHF.

The rearrangement uses TRBV18 and TRBJ2-4; 9 nucleotides line up with TRBD1. The CDR3 spans 20 residues. The ends lost 5 bases at V and 0 bases at J; junction bases unmatched: 17. Germline CDR1 reads KGHSH; CDR2 reads LQKENI. This CDR3 reads CASSTSIGQGSGIAKNIQYF. The CDR3 bases are TGTGCCAGCTCAACCAGCATCGGACAGGGGTCGGGGATAGCCAAAAACATTCAGTACTTC. Combining the CDR3 with reference TRBV18 and TRBJ2-4 gives the whole variable domain NAGVMQNPRHLVRRRGQEARLRCSPMKGHSHVYWYRQLPEEGLKFMVYLQKENIIDESGMPKERFSAEFPKEGPSILRIQQVVRGDSAAYFCASSTSIGQGSGIAKNIQYFGAGTRLSVL.

This chain links TRBV28 with TRBJ2-7, with 11 nucleotides matching TRBD1. Germline values: CDR1 MDHEN, CDR2 SYDVKM. V gave up 4 bases and J gave up 2 bases; unmatched junction bases: 4. The CDR3 length is 15 residues. The CDR3 sequence: CASSSPGQGAYEQYF. In DNA, the CDR3 is TGTGCCAGCAGTTCCCCGGGACAGGGGGCCTACGAGCAGTACTTC.

The chain joins TRBV18 to TRBJ2-1; 7 bases match TRBD1. The CDR3 runs 16 residues. Trimming took 5 bases from V and 5 from J; bases not matched to a gene: 12. Germline CDR1 is KGHSH and CDR2 is LQKENI. CDR3 coding DNA: TGTGCCAGCTCAGGTACCGGGACAGCAGTGGACAATGAGCAGTTCTTC. Translating it yields CASSGTGTAVDNEQFF.

The genes are TRBV19 and TRBJ2-1, with a weak D call TRBD2 (5 bases). Germline V CDR1 and CDR2: LNHDA, SQIVND (reference sequence). CDR3 length: 15 amino acids. V was pared by 5 bases and J by 0 bases, with 11 bases between. The CDR3 sequence: CASSYEGSSYNEQFF. DNA for the CDR3: TGTGCCAGTAGTTACGAGGGAAGCTCCTACAATGAGCAGTTCTTC.

The V gene is TRBV5-4, the J gene TRBJ2-3; tentative D call: TRBD1 (5 bases). Germline loops: CDR1 SGHNT, CDR2 YYREEE (reference sequence). The CDR3 loop spans 18 amino acids. The germline V and J ends were trimmed by 0 bases and 1 base, with 18 bases remaining between them. CDR3 sequence reads: CASSLAITQTVRTDTQYF. The CDR3, as DNA: TGTGCCAGCAGCTTGGCCATTACTCAGACAGTCCGCACAGATACGCAGTATTTT.

The genes are TRBV5-8 and TRBJ1-5, with D maybe TRBD1 (6 bases). V dropped 4 bases and J dropped 6 bases, with 17 bases sitting between them. CDR3 length: 15 amino acids. Germline values: CDR1 SGHTS, CDR2 YDEGEE. CDR3 in amino acids: CASSRTATLSQPQHF. In nucleotides, the CDR3 is TGTGCCAGCAGCAGGACAGCGACCTTGAGTCAGCCCCAGCATTTT. Drawing the rest from reference TRBV5-8 and TRBJ1-5, the complete variable domain is EAGVTQSPTHLIKTRGQQATLRCSPISGHTSVYWYQQALGLGLQFLLWYDEGEERNRGNFPPRFSGRQFPNYSSELNVNALELEDSALYLCASSRTATLSQPQHFGDGTRLSIL.

CDR3 DNA: TGTGCCAGCAGAAGACAGGGCGAGCAGTACTTC. Amino acids: CASRRQGEQYF. The genes are TRBV6-5 and TRBJ2-7; 7 bases fit TRBD1. CDR1 MNHEY and CDR2 SVGAGI come from the germline V gene. Trimming at V came to 6 bases and at J to 6 bases, leaving 2 bases not matched to a gene. This CDR3 spans 11 amino acids.

Here the CDR3 reads CASSSPGRAAYEQYF. DNA of the CDR3: TGTGCCAGCAGCTCCCCCGGGAGGGCCGCCTACGAGCAGTACTTC. The chain combines TRBV7-6 with TRBJ2-7; 8 bases align to TRBD2. Germline lookup yields CDR1 SGHVS and CDR2 FNYEAQ. CDR3 length: 15 residues. After removal of 4 bases from V and 2 bases from J, the junction contained 7 bases not matched to a gene.

The chain couples TRBV15 to TRBJ2-1; TRBD2 aligns across 12 bases. CDR1 and CDR2 (germline): LNHNV, YYDKDF (reference sequence). After removal of 2 bases from V and 8 bases from J, the junction contained 4 bases not matched to a gene. The CDR3 is made up of 15 amino acids. The CDR3 loop is CATSRLAGGVDEQFF. For the CDR3, the DNA is TGTGCCACCAGCAGACTAGCGGGGGGGGTAGATGAGCAGTTCTTC.

The V and J genes are TRBV4-3 and TRBJ2-1; 7 bases line up with TRBD2. With V trimmed by 1 base and J by 7 bases, 10 bases remained unmatched. CDR3 length: 16 residues. Germline-derived CDR1 and CDR2 are LGHNA and YSLEER. The CDR3 region is CASSQVWREIFNEQFF. DNA of the CDR3: TGCGCCAGCAGCCAAGTATGGCGGGAGATCTTTAATGAGCAGTTCTTC.

The chain has TRBV5-8 and TRBJ2-5, with 7 bases matching TRBD1. This CDR3 region has 14 residues. Germline lookup yields CDR1 SGHTS and CDR2 YDEGEE. Trimming removed 4 bases from V and 3 bases from J; junction bases left unmatched: 6. This CDR3 is CASSLRTGEETQYF. The CDR3 nucleotides read TGTGCCAGCAGCCTCCGGACAGGTGAAGAGACCCAGTACTTC.

The rearrangement uses TRBV10-3 and TRBJ2-5, with 9 bases identical to TRBD1. Germline V gene data show CDR1 as ENHRY and CDR2 as SYGVKD. J was trimmed by 2 bases and V by 2 bases; bases with no gene match: 0. The CDR3 is made up of 14 amino acids. The CDR3 bases are TGTGCCATCAGTGAGGGACAGGGGCAAGAGACCCAGTACTTC. Residues: CAISEGQGQETQYF.

The V and J genes are TRBV7-9 and TRBJ1-4; D perhaps matches TRBD1 (5 bases). The germline V gene encodes CDR1 SEHNR and CDR2 FQNEAQ (reference sequence). The CDR3 totals 13 residues. Deletions cut 2 bases from V and 6 bases from J, with 7 bases between. CDR3 protein: CASSLPGYEKLFF. The CDR3 coding sequence is TGTGCCAGCAGCTTACCAGGGTATGAAAAACTGTTTTTT.

The chain is built from TRBV30 and TRBJ2-5; D perhaps matches TRBD1 (6 bases). The V gene's germline CDR1 is GTSNPN and CDR2 SVGIG (reference sequence). V was cut by 3 bases and J by 4 bases, with 12 bases left in between. The CDR3 is made up of 13 amino acids. CDR3 nucleotides: TGTGCCTGGAGGCCCCAGGGGAGAGAGACCCAGTACTTC. Encoded protein: CAWRPQGRETQYF.

V gene TRBV7-9 combines with J gene TRBJ1-1, with no clear D. The germline CDR1 and CDR2 sequences are SEHNR and FQNEAQ (reference sequence). V was pared by 4 bases and J by 10 bases, with 25 bases between. The CDR3 contains 16 residues. The CDR3 nucleotides read TGTGCCAGCAGCTGGGTCGGGGAGAAAGACTCCTTGAGAGCTTTCTTT. This sequence encodes CASSWVGEKDSLRAFF.

Comment on this clone: One junction end does not reproduce the germline sequence, and a read error may be involved. The rearrangement joins TRBV30 to TRBJ1-5; TRBD1 is a possible D gene (5 bases). Germline V lookup: CDR1 GTSNPN, CDR2 SVGIG (reference sequence). CDR3 size: 15 residues. The CDR3 here is CAGSGKDTENQPQHF. The CDR3 nucleotides are TGTGCCGGGAGTGGAAAGGACACCGAAAATCAGCCCCAGCATTTT.

The rearrangement joins TRBV7-2 to TRBJ2-7; TRBD2 agrees at 8 bases. This CDR3 has 18 residues. Germline V CDR1 and CDR2: SGHTA, FQGNSA. The junction had 14 bases not matched to a gene; V was cut back by 4 bases and J by 0 bases. The CDR3 is CASSSQRLGLEDSYEQYF. The CDR3 DNA reads TGTGCCAGCAGCTCACAGAGACTGGGACTAGAAGACTCCTACGAGCAGTACTTC.

The chain carries TRBV6-5 and TRBJ2-3, with 11 bases that match TRBD2. Germline CDR1 reads MNHEY; CDR2 reads SVGAGI. Unmatched junction bases numbered 6, after V lost 4 bases and J lost 3 bases. There are 16 residues in the CDR3. CDR3 protein: CASSSLAGGQTDTQYF. CDR3 DNA: TGTGCCAGCAGTTCCCTAGCGGGAGGTCAGACAGATACGCAGTATTTT.

This chain links TRBV18 with TRBJ2-7, with 7 bases fitting TRBD1. This CDR3 has 17 residues. With V trimmed by 3 bases and J by 1 base, 12 bases remained unmatched. The germline V gene encodes CDR1 KGHSH and CDR2 LQKENI. CDR3 bases: TGTGCCAGCTCACCGGATTCCCTCGGGACAGAATCCTACGAGCAGTACTTC. Its protein product is CASSPDSLGTESYEQYF. Together with reference TRBV18 and TRBJ2-7, the CDR3 gives the full variable domain: NAGVMQNPRHLVRRRGQEARLRCSPMKGHSHVYWYRQLPEEGLKFMVYLQKENIIDESGMPKERFSAEFPKEGPSILRIQQVVRGDSAAYFCASSPDSLGTESYEQYFGPGTRLTVT.

The chain joins TRBV15 to TRBJ2-1, with a possible D match to TRBD1 (5 bases). This CDR3 has 16 amino acids. V dropped 1 base and J dropped 7 bases, with 17 bases sitting between them. Germline V lookup: CDR1 LNHNV, CDR2 YYDKDF (reference sequence). The CDR3 here is CATSRGGSRGDNEQFF. CDR3 coding DNA: TGTGCCACCAGCAGAGGGGGCTCAAGGGGCGATAATGAGCAGTTCTTC.

The V gene is TRBV2, the J gene TRBJ1-2; D is undetermined. The CDR3 sequence is 10 residues long. Trimming shortened V by 3 bases and J by 8 bases, and 4 bases separated the two germline ends. Germline CDR1 reads SNHLY; CDR2 reads FYNNEI. CDR3 amino acids: CASSDRGYTF. DNA for the CDR3: TGTGCCAGCAGTGACAGAGGCTACACCTTC.